The TCR beta chain described here comes from a study of CD8 T cells in ankylosing spondylitis. Broader study findings: CD8+ disease-linked clones were present at relatively low frequencies in blood.

In this sample, this clonotype turned up many times. Its antigen is not known. V lost 3 bases to trimming and J lost 8 bases, with 8 bases between them. Germline V CDR1 and CDR2: ENHRY, SYGVKD. CDR3 size: 11 residues. TCRdb analysed the 5' RACE reads with MiXCR anew, one entry per CDR3 protein. The sample lists a few hundred thousand distinct CDR3 sequences, less than 25% seen once, with around 3.2% in the top ten. The clonotype originates from a female donor with ankylosing spondylitis or in good health (not recorded which). The chain links TRBV10-3 to TRBJ2-7, with D tentatively TRBD1 (5 bases). The sequenced material came from blood, either unsorted or a sorted T cell fraction (not recorded which). CDR3 amino acids: CAISEGAKQYF. As DNA, the CDR3 is TGTGCCATCAGTGAAGGGGCCAAGCAGTACTTC.